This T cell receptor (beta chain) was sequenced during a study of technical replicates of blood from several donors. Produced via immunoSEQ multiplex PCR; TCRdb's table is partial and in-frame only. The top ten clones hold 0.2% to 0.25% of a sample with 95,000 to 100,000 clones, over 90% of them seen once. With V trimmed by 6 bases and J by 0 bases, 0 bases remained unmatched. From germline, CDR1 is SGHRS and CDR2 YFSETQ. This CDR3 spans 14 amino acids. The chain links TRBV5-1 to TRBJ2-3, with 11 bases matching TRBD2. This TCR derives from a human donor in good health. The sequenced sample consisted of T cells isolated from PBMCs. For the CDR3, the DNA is TGCGCCAGCACTAGCGGGGGGAGCACAGATACGCAGTATTTT. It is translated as CASTSGGSTDTQYF.